Listed below are T cell receptor beta chains from one sample, sequenced in a study of blood T cell repertoires in COVID-19. Using immunoSEQ multiplex PCR, the repertoire was profiled, and TCRdb retains in-frame clones only, with some absent. The data show around 68,000 clones, with approximately 91% seen just once and 1.5% to 2% held by the top ten. Sequencing was done on a sample of peripheral blood. These receptors all come from a human donor in a cohort sampled during active COVID-19. CDR3s include the opening cysteine and the closing phenylalanine or tryptophan. The D gene is left open where the match is weak. Clone size, where shown, is once, few, many, or a class for clones that have expanded.

J: TRBJ2-3
V: TRBV4-1
D: .
size: .
CDR3: CASSQDRGTFGTDTQYF
DNA: TGCGCCAGCAGCCAAGACCGAGGGACTTTCGGGACAGATACGCAGTATTTT

J: TRBJ2-1
V: TRBV25-1
D: .
size: .
CDR3: CASGRDRPYNEQFF
DNA: TGTGCCAGCGGGCGGGACAGACCCTACAATGAGCAGTTCTTC

J: TRBJ2-1
V: TRBV11-2
D: .
size: .
CDR3: CASSPPDWYNEQFF
DNA: TGTGCCAGCAGCCCCCCGGACTGGTACAATGAGCAGTTCTTC

J: TRBJ1-5
V: TRBV28
D: .
size: once
CDR3: CASSYRVYSNQPQHF
DNA: TGTGCCAGCTCCTACAGGGTCTATAGCAATCAGCCCCAGCATTTT

J: TRBJ2-3
V: TRBV27
D: .
size: .
CDR3: CASHTWGRNTDTQYF
DNA: TGTGCCAGCCACACCTGGGGGCGTAACACAGATACGCAGTATTTT

J: TRBJ2-7
V: TRBV18
D: TRBD1
size: .
CDR3: CASSPRIGGQGYEQYF
DNA: TGTGCCAGCTCACCCCGGATCGGGGGACAGGGCTACGAGCAGTACTTC

J: TRBJ1-1
V: TRBV4-3
D: .
size: once
CDR3: CASSQELRRVNTEAFF
DNA: TGCGCCAGCAGCCAAGAACTAAGACGGGTGAACACTGAAGCTTTCTTT

J: TRBJ1-5
V: TRBV9
D: .
size: once
CDR3: CASSVRQDGQPQHF
DNA: TGTGCCAGCAGCGTTCGACAGGACGGGCAGCCCCAGCATTTT

J: TRBJ2-3
V: TRBV18
D: .
size: .
CDR3: CASSPLRDTQYF
DNA: TGTGCCAGCTCACCACTTCGGGATACGCAGTATTTT

J: TRBJ1-6
V: TRBV18
D: .
size: .
CDR3: CASSLAGVYNSPLHF
DNA: TGTGCCAGCTCACTTGCCGGGGTTTATAATTCACCCCTCCACTTT

J: TRBJ2-2
V: TRBV19
D: .
size: .
CDR3: CASSTLDRNTGELFF
DNA: TGTGCCAGTAGTACTTTGGACAGGAACACCGGGGAGCTGTTTTTT

J: TRBJ2-4
V: TRBV6-2/TRBV6-3
D: .
size: once
CDR3: CASSYSRGRANIQYF
DNA: TGTGCCAGCAGTTACTCGCGGGGGCGCGCAAACATTCAGTACTTC

J: TRBJ2-7
V: TRBV4-2
D: .
size: once
CDR3: CASSQVVVRERTYEQYF
DNA: TGTGCCAGCAGCCAAGTTGTTGTCCGGGAGAGGACCTACGAGCAGTACTTC

J: TRBJ1-5
V: TRBV21-1
D: .
size: .
CDR3: CASTDSDQPQHF
DNA: TGTGCCAGCACAGACAGCGATCAGCCCCAGCATTTT

J: TRBJ2-3
V: TRBV6-5
D: TRBD2
size: once
CDR3: CASRASGSPTDTQYF
DNA: TGTGCCAGCAGAGCTAGCGGGAGCCCCACAGATACGCAGTATTTT

J: TRBJ1-1
V: TRBV25-1
D: .
size: .
CDR3: CASSESAGAFF
DNA: TGTGCCAGCAGTGAATCGGCGGGGGCTTTCTTT

J: TRBJ1-6
V: TRBV28
D: .
size: .
CDR3: CASSPPPNRVIMGPPLHF
DNA: TGTGCCAGCAGTCCCCCACCCAACAGGGTAATAATGGGTCCACCCCTCCACTTT

J: TRBJ1-6
V: TRBV15
D: TRBD1
size: .
CDR3: CATSGEIGQGDNSPLHF
DNA: TGTGCCACCAGCGGGGAGATCGGACAGGGTGATAATTCACCCCTCCACTTT

J: TRBJ1-1
V: TRBV5-1
D: TRBD1
size: .
CDR3: CASSLVTGRLGTEAFF
DNA: TGCGCCAGCAGCTTGGTGACAGGGAGGTTGGGCACTGAAGCTTTCTTT

J: TRBJ2-3
V: TRBV25-1
D: TRBD2
size: .
CDR3: CASSESAGLAGATDTQYF
DNA: TGTGCCAGCAGTGAATCTGCCGGACTAGCGGGAGCGACAGATACGCAGTATTTT

J: TRBJ2-7
V: TRBV4-2
D: TRBD2
size: .
CDR3: CASSHSTSGNSYEQYF
DNA: TGTGCCAGCAGCCACTCCACTAGCGGTAACTCCTACGAGCAGTACTTC

J: TRBJ2-2
V: TRBV9
D: .
size: .
CDR3: CASSANSREANTGELFF
DNA: TGTGCCAGCAGCGCGAACTCCAGGGAGGCGAACACCGGGGAGCTGTTTTTT

J: TRBJ1-2
V: TRBV19
D: TRBD1
size: .
CDR3: CATKDRGGYTF
DNA: TGTGCCACTAAAGACAGGGGGGGCTACACCTTC

J: TRBJ2-7
V: TRBV15
D: .
size: .
CDR3: CATSREAPGSPYEQYF
DNA: TGTGCCACCAGCAGGGAAGCCCCCGGGTCTCCCTACGAGCAGTACTTC

J: TRBJ2-7
V: TRBV15
D: TRBD1
size: .
CDR3: CATSIGQGAYEQYF
DNA: TGTGCCACCAGCATCGGACAGGGGGCCTACGAGCAGTACTTC

J: TRBJ2-3
V: TRBV28
D: TRBD1
size: .
CDR3: CASSLGDREPSTDTQYF
DNA: TGTGCCAGCAGTTTAGGGGACAGAGAACCTAGCACAGATACGCAGTATTTT

J: TRBJ2-7
V: TRBV5-1
D: TRBD1
size: .
CDR3: CASSLQGEVGEQYF
DNA: TGCGCCAGCAGCTTGCAGGGGGAAGTGGGTGAGCAGTACTTC

J: TRBJ2-7
V: TRBV4-1
D: TRBD2
size: .
CDR3: CASSQDPRGTNSYEQYF
DNA: TGCGCCAGCAGCCAAGACCCCCGCGGGACTAACTCCTACGAGCAGTACTTC

J: TRBJ2-7
V: TRBV27
D: TRBD1
size: .
CDR3: CASSKAGTGFNEQYF
DNA: TGTGCCAGCTCTAAAGCCGGGACAGGGTTCAACGAGCAGTACTTC

J: TRBJ1-3
V: TRBV18
D: .
size: .
CDR3: CASSPTTFSGNTIYF
DNA: TGTGCCAGCTCACCGACGACTTTCTCTGGAAACACCATATATTTT

J: TRBJ2-7
V: TRBV6-2/TRBV6-3
D: TRBD1
size: .
CDR3: CASSRDRSYEQYF
DNA: TGTGCCAGCAGCCGGGACAGGTCCTACGAGCAGTACTTC

J: TRBJ2-1
V: TRBV7-2
D: TRBD2
size: once
CDR3: CASSSLGLAGNEQFF
DNA: TGTGCCAGCAGCTCCCTTGGACTAGCGGGCAATGAGCAGTTCTTC

J: TRBJ2-1
V: TRBV18
D: TRBD1
size: .
CDR3: CASSDGQGRNEQFF
DNA: TGTGCCAGCTCGGATGGACAGGGGAGGAATGAGCAGTTCTTC

J: TRBJ2-3
V: TRBV11-1
D: TRBD2
size: .
CDR3: CASSLAKTSGRGTDTQYF
DNA: TGTGCCAGCAGCTTAGCTAAGACTAGCGGGAGAGGCACAGATACGCAGTATTTT

J: TRBJ1-6
V: TRBV28
D: TRBD1
size: .
CDR3: CASSLFRDRSNSPLHF
DNA: TGTGCCAGCAGTTTATTCCGGGACAGGTCTAATTCACCCCTCCACTTT

J: TRBJ1-1
V: TRBV5-4
D: TRBD1
size: .
CDR3: CASSRDRAAEAFF
DNA: TGTGCCAGCAGTCGGGACAGGGCAGCTGAAGCTTTCTTT

J: TRBJ2-1
V: TRBV27
D: TRBD2
size: .
CDR3: CASSLGTRDLFF
DNA: TGTGCCAGCAGTTTAGGGACTAGAGATTTGTTCTTC